The next 16 T cell receptor beta chains were all read from a single sample in a study of cytomegalovirus exposure and HLA in healthy donors. The PCR was carried out with 60 Vbeta primers and 13 Jbeta primers. Libraries were prepared by immunoSEQ multiplex PCR; TCRdb keeps only in-frame clonotypes and omits some of them. The profile shows 100,000 to 150,000 clones, about 76% of them singletons. Sequenced: PBMCs. All receptors come from a man aged 60 to 75 in good health and CMV-seropositive.

This chain uses TRBV10-3 with TRBJ2-3; tentatively, D is TRBD2 (6 bases). Trimming took off 3 bases at V and 5 bases at J, with 12 bases between the two ends. The CDR3 totals 14 residues. Germline lookup yields CDR1 ENHRY and CDR2 SYGVKD. DNA for the CDR3: TGTGCCATCAGTGATAGCGGTGGGGGAGATACGCAGTATTTT. Translated, it gives CAISDSGGGDTQYF.

This clone was detected only a few times. The rearrangement joins TRBV7-2 to TRBJ2-3; D not certain. V lost 1 base and J lost 4, with 6 bases in between. This CDR3 comprises 13 residues. Germline CDR1 SGHTA, CDR2 FQGNSA. The CDR3 here is CASSLVFADTQYF. The CDR3 nucleotides read TGTGCCAGCAGCTTAGTATTTGCAGATACGCAGTATTTT.

This clone showed up just once. The chain couples TRBV28 to TRBJ1-4, with D perhaps matching TRBD1 (5 bases). Germline V gene data show CDR1 as MDHEN and CDR2 as SYDVKM. CDR3 length: 14 residues. Trimming removed 6 bases at V and 7 bases at J, with 15 bases between. CDR3 loop: CASSWGAGGEKLFF. The CDR3, as DNA: TGTGCCAGCAGCTGGGGCGCCGGGGGTGAAAAACTGTTTTTT.

The chain recombines TRBV30 with TRBJ1-1, with TRBD1 as a possible D gene (6 bases). V was clipped by 3 bases and J by 5 bases, with 10 bases between them. The CDR3 has 12 residues. Looked up from germline, CDR1 is GTSNPN and CDR2 is SVGIG (reference sequence). The CDR3 here is CAWSPQGTEAFF. CDR3 bases: TGTGCCTGGAGCCCGCAGGGGACTGAAGCTTTCTTT.

V is TRBV5-1 and J is TRBJ1-4; TRBD1 matches at 7 bases. The CDR3 consists of 15 residues. Germline trimming cut 2 bases from V and 8 bases from J; bases unmatched to any gene: 9. Germline V lookup: CDR1 SGHRS, CDR2 YFSETQ. CDR3 amino acids: CASSLAGTEEEKLFF. The CDR3 DNA follows: TGCGCCAGCAGCTTAGCCGGGACAGAGGAAGAAAAACTGTTTTTT.

This sequence joins TRBV29-1 and TRBJ2-7; no definite D call. The CDR3 spans 12 residues. CDR1 and CDR2 (germline): SQVTM, ANQGSEA. The V end was cut by 2 bases, the J end by 1 base, with 6 bases between. CDR3 nucleotides: TGCAGCGTTGAACAAAATTCCTACGAGCAGTACTTC. Encoded protein: CSVEQNSYEQYF.

The chain carries TRBV6-6 and TRBJ1-2; weak D call: TRBD1 (5 bases). V was clipped by 0 bases and J by 2 bases, with 13 bases between them. This CDR3 spans 16 amino acids. Germline CDR1 MNHNY, CDR2 SVGAGI (reference sequence). CDR3: CASSYSDGGGNYGYTF. The DNA of the CDR3 is TGTGCCAGCAGTTACTCCGATGGGGGGGGAAACTATGGCTACACCTTC.

This chain uses TRBV5-4 with TRBJ1-2, with TRBD1 as a possible D gene (6 bases). The CDR3 covers 15 residues. The V end lost 4 bases, the J end lost 7 bases, and 20 bases lay between the germline ends. CDR1 and CDR2 from the germline V gene are SGHNT and YYREEE (reference sequence). The CDR3 DNA sequence: TGTGCCAGCAGCCTCTTCGGGGGGGCCTACGCTGGCTACACCTTC. Amino acid sequence: CASSLFGGAYAGYTF.

This chain connects TRBV11-2 to TRBJ1-1; unclear D gene. Per the germline V gene, CDR1 is SGHAT and CDR2 is FQNNGV. V was shortened by 1 base and J by 1 base, with 13 bases between the two germline ends. The CDR3 loop spans 16 amino acids. The CDR3 nucleotides read TGTGCCAGCAGCTTAGGTTTAATGACGGGGAACACTGAAGCTTTCTTT. Its protein is CASSLGLMTGNTEAFF.

The chain has TRBV4-1 and TRBJ2-3, with TRBD2 matching 10 bases. V shed 4 bases and J 1 base; nucleotides not matched to a gene: 2. The CDR3 has 15 amino acids. The germline V gene encodes CDR1 MGHRA and CDR2 YSYEKL. The CDR3 protein is CASSRSGGRTDTQYF. CDR3 DNA: TGCGCCAGCAGCCGTAGCGGGGGGCGCACAGATACGCAGTATTTT.

The rearrangement joins TRBV2 to TRBJ2-5, with 10 bases that match TRBD2. V lost 6 bases to trimming and J lost 5 bases; unmatched junction nucleotides: 9. The CDR3 is made up of 15 amino acids. Germline CDR1 reads SNHLY; CDR2 reads FYNNEI. CDR3 amino acids: CASRAIAGGGETQYF. DNA of the CDR3: TGTGCCAGCAGGGCAATAGCGGGGGGAGGGGAGACCCAGTACTTC.

This clone occurred once. The V gene is TRBV13, the J gene TRBJ2-1; TRBD1 aligns across 10 bases. Germline V gene lookup returns CDR1 PRHDT and CDR2 FYEKMQ (reference sequence). CDR3 length equals 15 residues. Trimming took 4 bases from V and 4 from J; bases not matched to a gene: 4. DNA for the CDR3: TGTGCCAGCAGCTCGCGACAGGGGGCATACAATGAGCAGTTCTTC. Protein sequence: CASSSRQGAYNEQFF.

The V and J genes are TRBV28 and TRBJ2-1, with 11 bases that match TRBD1. Germline CDR1 and CDR2: MDHEN and SYDVKM. Trimming removed 3 bases from V and 10 bases from J; junction bases left unmatched: 14. This CDR3 has 17 residues. The CDR3 region has the DNA TGTGCCAGCAGTTTGCGACTGGGGACAGGGGGGCGATGGGAGCAGTTCTTC. Protein sequence: CASSLRLGTGGRWEQFF.

The chain has TRBV5-1 and TRBJ2-5; D unresolved. The germline CDR1 and CDR2 sequences are SGHRS and YFSETQ. Between the trimmed V and J ends, which lost 2 bases and 1 base, there was a span of 9 bases. This CDR3 has 14 amino acids. Here the CDR3 reads CASSLRATQETQYF. The CDR3 nucleotides are TGCGCCAGCAGCTTACGAGCGACCCAAGAGACCCAGTACTTC.

This clone occurred a few times. The genes are TRBV6-1 and TRBJ2-7; D perhaps matches TRBD2 (5 bases). Deletions cut 1 base from V and 3 bases from J, with 16 bases between. The CDR3 has 16 residues. The germline gives CDR1 MNHNS, CDR2 SASEGT. CDR3: CASSEVEGSAGYEQYF. The DNA of the CDR3 is TGTGCCAGCAGTGAAGTTGAAGGGTCGGCGGGCTACGAGCAGTACTTC.

The CDR3 region has the DNA TGTGCCAGCAGTCTTCTAGCGGGACAATACGAGCAGTACTTC. It codes for CASSLLAGQYEQYF. V and J are TRBV27 and TRBJ2-7; TRBD2 matches at 9 bases. The CDR3 is made up of 14 amino acids. CDR1 is MNHEY, CDR2 SMNVEV, per germline (reference sequence). With 5 bases clipped from V and 4 bases from J, the junction kept 6 bases outside the gene matches.